This entry lists 14 T cell receptor beta chains sequenced from one sample in a study of siplizumab effects on memory and regulatory T cells. The mixed lymphocyte reaction cells were grown together in coculture at 37°C for roughly six days. The antigens of these receptors remain unknown. Data came from immunoSEQ multiplex PCR; TCRdb stores just in-frame clones and leaves some out. The sample holds 18,000 or so clones, approximately 46% seen once. The material sequenced was CFSE-low (dividing) CD4+ T cells sorted from an allogeneic mixed lymphocyte reaction. The receptors derive from a human donor in good health; the cells came from an allogeneic mixed lymphocyte reaction.

This clone has more than one count but fewer than ten. The gene calls are TRBV6-6 and TRBJ1-2; D may be TRBD1 (5 bases). The CDR3 extends over 16 amino acids. Trimming removed 5 bases at V and 3 bases at J, with 19 bases between. CDR1 is MNHNY, CDR2 SVGAGI, per germline (reference sequence). The CDR3 DNA reads as TGTGCCAGCAGTCCGGAAGGGACGCTTGGCGACTATGGCTACACCTTC. It codes for CASSPEGTLGDYGYTF.

V gene TRBV19 combines with J gene TRBJ2-6; TRBD1 aligns across 7 bases. The CDR3 runs to 15 residues. Germline loops: CDR1 LNHDA, CDR2 SQIVND (reference sequence). CDR3 nucleotide sequence: TGTGCTACCCGGGGACAGATCTCTGGGGCCAACGTCCTGACTTTC. It specifies CATRGQISGANVLTF.

V and J are TRBV29-1 and TRBJ2-2; D ambiguous. Trimming removed 6 bases from V and 3 bases from J, with 17 bases in between. CDR1 SQVTM and CDR2 ANQGSEA come from the germline V gene. The CDR3 is 15 amino acids. This CDR3 is CSVGDPKGYTGELFF. The CDR3, as DNA: TGCAGCGTCGGTGATCCGAAGGGTTACACCGGGGAGCTGTTTTTT.

In this sample, this clone is medium-sized. This chain uses TRBV6-5 with TRBJ1-2; D may be TRBD1 (5 bases). The length of the CDR3 is 13 residues. CDR1 is MNHEY and CDR2 is SVGAGI in the germline V gene. Between the trimmed V and J ends, which lost 3 bases and 6 bases, there was a span of 11 bases. In DNA form, the CDR3 reads TGTGCCAGCAGTTATCAGGGAGAGGATGGCTACACCTTC. The encoded protein is CASSYQGEDGYTF.

The chain links TRBV18 to TRBJ2-7; D could derive from TRBD1 or TRBD2 (5 bases each). Germline V CDR1 and CDR2: KGHSH, LQKENI. The CDR3 length is 12 residues. Trimming stripped 3 bases from V and 7 bases from J, with 10 bases between. The CDR3 DNA sequence: TGTGCCAGCTCACCTGGGGGTGGGGAGCAGTACTTC. Protein sequence: CASSPGGGEQYF.

For this clone: An end of the junction does not agree with germline; a read error may underlie this. The V call is TRBV30, the J call TRBJ1-3; D is unresolved. The CDR3 extends over 14 amino acids. Germline assignment: CDR1 GTSNPN and CDR2 SVGIG (reference sequence). The CDR3 spells CAWSTGSSGNTVYF. DNA of the CDR3: TGTGCCTGGAGTACGGGGTCCTCTGGAAACACCGTATATTTT.

V is TRBV4-3 and J is TRBJ2-5; no definite D call. Germline CDR1 LGHNA, CDR2 YSLEER. The CDR3 covers 14 residues. V lost 1 base and J 4 bases, leaving 10 bases between the germline ends. The CDR3 DNA reads TGCGCCAGCAGCCAAGTCGGCAGAGTAGAGACCCAGTACTTC. This gives the protein CASSQVGRVETQYF.

The count of this clone is one. The rearrangement uses TRBV28 and TRBJ1-1; unclear D gene. Trimming cost V 6 bases and J 10 bases, with 18 bases left between them. Per the germline V gene, CDR1 is MDHEN and CDR2 is SYDVKM. This CDR3 is 13 amino acids long. This CDR3 is CASSPQLGSRAFF. The CDR3 region has the DNA TGTGCCAGCAGCCCCCAGTTGGGAAGCCGAGCTTTCTTT.

The chain recombines TRBV15 with TRBJ2-7; 8 bases agree with TRBD1. Unmatched junction bases numbered 5, after V lost 1 base and J lost 3 bases. Germline assignment: CDR1 LNHNV and CDR2 YYDKDF (reference sequence). The length of the CDR3 is 15 residues. In nucleotides, the CDR3 is TGTGCCACCAGCAGAGCCGGGACAGGATACTACGAGCAGTACTTC. Protein sequence: CATSRAGTGYYEQYF.

The chain couples TRBV5-1 to TRBJ2-3, with 7 bases matching TRBD1. Trimming removed 4 bases from V and 1 base from J; junction bases left unmatched: 3. CDR1 and CDR2 from the germline V gene are SGHRS and YFSETQ. There are 14 residues in the CDR3. As DNA, the CDR3 is TGCGCCAGCAGCCCAGGGGGAGGCACAGATACGCAGTATTTT. Amino acids: CASSPGGGTDTQYF.

The chain joins TRBV4-2 to TRBJ2-3; D may be TRBD1 (5 bases). V dropped 5 bases and J dropped 3 bases, with 12 bases sitting between them. CDR1 LGHNA and CDR2 YNFKEQ come from the germline V gene. This CDR3 has 14 amino acids. The CDR3 reads CASSLASGTDTQYF. The CDR3 DNA follows: TGTGCCAGCAGCTTGGCGTCAGGGACAGATACGCAGTATTTT.

The chain links TRBV2 to TRBJ1-2, with D maybe TRBD1 (5 bases). Deletions cut 6 bases from V and 5 bases from J, with 10 bases between. This CDR3 region has 12 residues. Germline V gene sequence: CDR1 SNHLY, CDR2 FYNNEI. This CDR3 reads CASSQTDYGYTF. CDR3 in DNA: TGTGCCAGCAGCCAGACAGATTATGGCTACACCTTC.

By frequency in the sample, this clone is medium-sized. In DNA form, the CDR3 reads TGCAGCGTTGAAGGGCTCAGGGACGATGAAAAACTGTTTTTT. Translated, it gives CSVEGLRDDEKLFF. This chain uses TRBV29-1 with TRBJ1-4; D is perhaps TRBD1 (5 bases). The germline V and J ends were trimmed by 1 base and 6 bases, with 12 bases remaining between them. CDR1 is SQVTM, CDR2 ANQGSEA, per germline. The CDR3 contains 14 residues.

The chain has TRBV6-5 and TRBJ2-7; 7 bases align to TRBD1. In germline, CDR1 is MNHEY, CDR2 SVGAGI. The CDR3 length is 11 residues. Trimming removed 2 bases from V and 10 bases from J; junction bases left unmatched: 2. The CDR3 protein is CASSYGQVQYF. The CDR3 DNA reads TGTGCCAGCAGTTACGGACAGGTTCAGTACTTC.